One sample yielded the 5 T cell receptor beta chains listed below, sequenced in a study of blood T cells in healthy people across ages (dated by TCRdb to the mid-2010s). The method was 5' RACE. Instrument on record: Illumina HiSeq 2500. A second about 7 to 12 cycle PCR used a sample-barcoded 5' primer and a J-beta primer mix. TCRdb applied fastp at Q25 and MiXCR to the public reads, then kept only in-frame beta chains. Rows merge per CDR3 protein into single entries with the most common DNA and genes. This sample has about 560,000 distinct CDR3 sequences in its table, and about 27% of those were observed once. Over 3.5% of the sample is taken by the ten largest. These data also formed part of another study, on T cells of mothers and their children.

Sequenced: blood. These receptors all stem from a boy under 10 years old in good health.

The rearrangement uses TRBV14 and TRBJ2-3; no firm D call. The V and J ends lost 2 bases and 2 bases respectively, with 14 bases between them. Germline assignment: CDR1 SGHDN and CDR2 FVKESK. The CDR3 runs 16 residues. The CDR3 spells CASSQSPWKSTDTQYF. In nucleotides, the CDR3 is TGTGCCAGCAGCCAATCCCCGTGGAAATCCACAGATACGCAGTATTTT.

This rearrangement joins TRBV29-1 to TRBJ2-7; TRBD1 matches 8 bases. The CDR3 sequence is 13 residues long. The germline V gene encodes CDR1 SQVTM and CDR2 ANQGSEA. J gave up 1 base and V 7 bases, and 6 bases lay outside the gene matches. Here the CDR3 reads CSAARGLSYEQYF. The CDR3 nucleotides are TGCAGCGCGGCCAGGGGGCTGTCCTACGAGCAGTACTTC.

This chain connects TRBV3-1 to TRBJ2-3, with TRBD2 identical over 7 bases. Germline V gene lookup returns CDR1 LGHDT and CDR2 YNNKEL (reference sequence). Trimming at V came to 1 base and at J to 4 bases, leaving 2 bases not matched to a gene. There are 14 residues in the CDR3. The CDR3 here is CASSQGAGSDTQYF. In DNA form, the CDR3 reads TGTGCCAGCAGCCAAGGAGCGGGGTCAGATACGCAGTATTTT.

This chain uses TRBV2 with TRBJ1-2; 11 bases line up with TRBD1. From germline, CDR1 is SNHLY and CDR2 FYNNEI. With 3 bases clipped from V and 8 bases from J, the junction kept 11 bases outside the gene matches. This CDR3 has 16 amino acids. The CDR3 sequence is CASSDVGQGALEGYTF. CDR3 coding DNA: TGTGCCAGCAGTGACGTCGGACAGGGGGCCCTTGAAGGCTACACCTTC.

The chain uses TRBV12-3 or TRBV12-4 and TRBJ2-5, with D unclear. The CDR3 runs 14 residues. The V end lost 3 bases, the J end lost 5 bases, and 13 bases lay between the germline ends. DNA for the CDR3: TGTGCCAGCAGTTTTTGGGGTCAATCGGAGACCCAGTACTTC. Translation: CASSFWGQSETQYF.